This TCR beta chain originates from a study of T cells in narcolepsy. Study-wide results and caveats: No autoreactive T cell clone sequences appeared in some memory CD4+ repertoires. Comparing one patient's CSF and blood CD4+ clonotypes highlighted HCRT- and TRIB2-specific autoreactive clonotypes.

Per germline, CDR1 LNHNV and CDR2 YYDKDF (reference sequence). The CDR3 spans 15 residues. The V end was cut by 1 base, the J end by 1 base, with 8 bases between. Clones were sequenced by immunoSEQ multiplex PCR, and TCRdb holds only the in-frame ones, with some missing. The sample includes about 19,000 clones, roughly four fifths of them seen just once. Regarding this clone: Its specificity is not known.

Specimen: memory (CD45RA-) CD4+ T cells from blood. This TCR came from a human donor in good health. The chain links TRBV15 to TRBJ2-1; D unclear. Here the CDR3 reads CATSRATESYNEQFF. CDR3 coding DNA: TGTGCCACCAGCAGAGCGACCGAATCCTACAATGAGCAGTTCTTC. The full variable domain, in which reference TRBV15 and TRBJ2-1 provide the parts outside the CDR3, is DAMVIQNPRYQVTQFGKPVTLSCSQTLNHNVMYWYQQKSSQAPKLLFHYYDKDFNNEADTPDNFQSRRPNTSFCFLDIRSPGLGDTAMYLCATSRATESYNEQFFGPGTRLTVL.